These 13 T cell receptor beta chains share one sample of origin, sequenced in a study of spatial heterogeneity in lung cancer. Time point of the sample: sample taken at primary tumor resection. Tumor, nontumor lung or frozen PBMC supplied whole RNA, sequenced without sorting. TCRdb re-derived calls from the 5' RACE reads in MiXCR, one entry per CDR3 protein. The sample consists of tens of thousands of distinct CDR3 sequences, approximately 6.5% of them appearing once. Here the sequenced sample was PBMCs, taken at surgery. The receptors shown here come from a female donor with early-stage non-small cell lung cancer.

The chain combines TRBV20-1 with TRBJ2-2; D is possibly TRBD2 (6 bases). CDR3 length: 16 residues. With 0 bases removed from V and 1 base from J, the gap between germline ends came to 12 bases. In germline, CDR1 is DFQATT, CDR2 SNEGSKA (reference sequence). CDR3 region: CSARDGGAWNTGELFF. The CDR3 nucleotides are TGCAGTGCTAGAGATGGAGGGGCCTGGAACACCGGGGAGCTGTTTTTT.

To note about this clonotype: A read error is possible here, since a much larger clone lies one base away. The rearrangement joins TRBV7-6 to TRBJ2-2; the D gene is possibly TRBD1 (6 bases). Germline values: CDR1 SGHVS, CDR2 FNYEAQ. The CDR3 contains 14 residues. The CDR3, as DNA: TGTGCCAGCAGCCCCCAGGGGAACACCAGGGAGCTGTTTTTT. Translating gives CASSPQGNTRELFF.

This clonotype occurred many times. This chain's CDR3 is CSGLEIQETQYF. For the CDR3, the DNA is TGCAGCGGCTTAGAGATTCAAGAGACCCAGTACTTC. The chain has TRBV29-1 and TRBJ2-5; D call uncertain. Germline CDR1 SQVTM, CDR2 ANQGSEA. V lost 7 bases to trimming and J lost 2 bases, with 11 bases between them. The CDR3 is made up of 12 amino acids. Full variable domain (remainder filled in from reference TRBV29-1 and TRBJ2-5): SAVISQKPSRDICQRGTSLTIQCQVDSQVTMMFWYRQQPGQSLTLIATANQGSEATYESGFVIDKFPISRPNLTFSTLTVSNMSPEDSSIYLCSGLEIQETQYFGPGTRLLVL.

This clonotype was recorded a few times. This chain uses TRBV19 with TRBJ1-5; no clear D gene. Germline CDR1 LNHDA, CDR2 SQIVND (reference sequence). Trimming took off 3 bases at V and 3 bases at J, with 9 bases between the two ends. This CDR3 contains 14 residues. CDR3 sequence: CASSMSRYNQPQHF. Written as DNA, the CDR3 is TGTGCCAGTAGTATGTCGAGATACAATCAGCCCCAGCATTTT.

J is TRBJ2-2 and V is TRBV7-9; D is ambiguous. The germline V and J ends were trimmed by 4 bases and 6 bases, with 12 bases remaining between them. There are 14 residues in the CDR3. Germline loops: CDR1 SEHNR, CDR2 FQNEAQ (reference sequence). The CDR3 is CASSYRAPAGELFF. CDR3 sequence (DNA): TGTGCCAGCAGCTACCGGGCCCCAGCCGGGGAGCTGTTTTTT.

This clonotype was observed at least ten times. V gene TRBV5-1 combines with J gene TRBJ1-1; 9 positions match TRBD1. Germline CDR1 is SGHRS and CDR2 is YFSETQ. The CDR3 spans 16 residues. J was trimmed by 1 base and V by 0 bases; bases with no gene match: 4. The CDR3 here is CASSLGWTGENTEAFF. CDR3 DNA sequence: TGCGCCAGCAGCTTGGGCTGGACAGGGGAGAACACTGAAGCTTTCTTT.

This clonotype occurred many times. The chain joins TRBV20-1 to TRBJ1-4, with TRBD1 matching over 11 bases. Per the germline V gene, CDR1 is DFQATT and CDR2 is SNEGSKA (reference sequence). The V gene end was trimmed by 5 bases and the J gene end by 8 bases; junction bases not matched to a gene: 10. The CDR3 has 15 residues. This chain's CDR3 is CSAGGTGGVREKLFF. The CDR3 DNA reads as TGCAGTGCTGGAGGGACAGGGGGGGTTCGAGAAAAACTGTTTTTT.

This clonotype was detected many times. In DNA, the CDR3 is TGTGCCAGCAGATTCACAGGGGTGATGGGCTATGGCTACACCTTC. This gives the protein CASRFTGVMGYGYTF. V and J are TRBV7-2 and TRBJ1-2; 7 bases agree with TRBD1. V shed 6 bases, J shed 4 bases, and the junction held 11 bases outside the gene matches. The CDR3 has 15 amino acids. CDR1 and CDR2 from the germline V gene are SGHTA and FQGNSA.

V gene TRBV19 combines with J gene TRBJ2-3; 10 bases map to TRBD2. This CDR3 is built from 14 residues. The junction had 1 base not matched to a gene; V was cut back by 3 bases and J by 4 bases. The germline gives CDR1 LNHDA, CDR2 SQIVND (reference sequence). CDR3 sequence: CASSMLAGADTQYF. In nucleotides, the CDR3 is TGTGCCAGTAGTATGCTAGCGGGGGCAGATACGCAGTATTTT.

This clonotype showed up many times. The chain uses TRBV9 and TRBJ2-5; 10 nucleotides line up with TRBD2. Germline V lookup: CDR1 SGDLS, CDR2 YYNGEE. The V gene end was trimmed by 2 bases and the J gene end by 2 bases; junction bases not matched to a gene: 0. CDR3 length equals 14 residues. DNA of the CDR3: TGTGCCAGCAGCGTTAGCGGGAGGCAAGAGACCCAGTACTTC. Translating it yields CASSVSGRQETQYF.

This clonotype was counted a few times. DNA of the CDR3: TGCGCCAGCAGCCAAACCGACAGGAACACCGGGGAGCTGTTTTTT. Its translation: CASSQTDRNTGELFF. The chain carries TRBV4-3 and TRBJ2-2; D perhaps matches TRBD1 (5 bases). Germline V gene lookup returns CDR1 LGHNA and CDR2 YSLEER. The CDR3 is 15 amino acids. V shed 2 bases and J shed 1 base, with 8 bases lying between them.

This clonotype was seen a handful of times. The CDR3 nucleotides read TGTGCCAGCAGCCCCACGACGCAGGGGGACTTGAACACTGAAGCTTTCTTT. This codes for CASSPTTQGDLNTEAFF. This chain links TRBV12-3 or TRBV12-4 with TRBJ1-1; TRBD1 matches 7 bases. Losses at the gene ends were 6 bases for V and 0 bases for J; bases not matched to a gene: 13. The CDR3 covers 17 residues.

This clonotype showed up many times. The CDR3 is CASSQDWGRIGADTQYF. The DNA for the CDR3 is TGTGCCAGCAGCCAAGATTGGGGGCGAATTGGAGCAGATACGCAGTATTTT. The chain links TRBV3-1 to TRBJ2-3; perhaps TRBD1 as D (6 bases). Germline-derived CDR1 and CDR2 are LGHDT and YNNKEL (reference sequence). The ends were cut back, 0 bases at V and 4 bases at J, with 17 bases in the middle. This CDR3 is 17 amino acids long.